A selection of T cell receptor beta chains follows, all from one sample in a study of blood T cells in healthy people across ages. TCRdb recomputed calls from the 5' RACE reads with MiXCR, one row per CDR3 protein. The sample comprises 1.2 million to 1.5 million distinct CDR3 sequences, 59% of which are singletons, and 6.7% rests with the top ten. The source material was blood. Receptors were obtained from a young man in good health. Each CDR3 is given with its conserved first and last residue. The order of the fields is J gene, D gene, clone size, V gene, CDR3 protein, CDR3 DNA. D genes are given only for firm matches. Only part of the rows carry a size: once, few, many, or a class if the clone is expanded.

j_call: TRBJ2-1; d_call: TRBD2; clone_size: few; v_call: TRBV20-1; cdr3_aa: CSAKGGRYYNEQFF; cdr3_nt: TGCAGTGCTAAGGGCGGGAGGTACTACAATGAGCAGTTCTTC
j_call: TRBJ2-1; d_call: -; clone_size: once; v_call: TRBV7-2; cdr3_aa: CASSLGGGSAYNEQFF; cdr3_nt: TGTGCCAGCAGCTTAGGGGGAGGCAGTGCATACAATGAGCAGTTCTTC
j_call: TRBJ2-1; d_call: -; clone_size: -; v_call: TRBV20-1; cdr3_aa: CSAREALDYNEQFF; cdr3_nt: TGCAGTGCTAGGGAGGCGCTAGACTACAATGAGCAGTTCTTC
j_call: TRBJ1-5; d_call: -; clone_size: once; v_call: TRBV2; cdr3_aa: CATKFGNQPQHF; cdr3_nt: TGTGCCACCAAGTTTGGCAATCAGCCCCAGCATTTT
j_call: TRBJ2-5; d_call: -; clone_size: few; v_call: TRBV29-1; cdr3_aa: CPYLIYQETQYF; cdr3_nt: TGCCCCTACCTGATCTACCAAGAGACCCAGTACTTC
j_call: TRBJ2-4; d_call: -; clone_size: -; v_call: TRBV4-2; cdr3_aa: CASSPALTLAKNIQYF; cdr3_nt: TGTGCCAGCAGCCCAGCCCTGACTTTAGCCAAAAACATTCAGTACTTC
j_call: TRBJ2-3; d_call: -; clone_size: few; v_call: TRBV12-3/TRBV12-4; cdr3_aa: CASRKPGGSDTQYF; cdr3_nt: TGTGCCAGCAGAAAGCCGGGCGGATCAGATACGCAGTATTTT
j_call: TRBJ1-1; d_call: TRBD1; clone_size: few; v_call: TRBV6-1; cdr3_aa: CASTQDRGFYTEAFF; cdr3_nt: TGTGCCAGCACGCAAGACAGGGGCTTTTACACTGAAGCTTTCTTT
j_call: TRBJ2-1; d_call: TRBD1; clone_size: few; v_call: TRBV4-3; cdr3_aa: CASSQAWTGRISNEQFF; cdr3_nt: TGCGCCAGCAGCCAAGCTTGGACAGGGAGGATTAGCAATGAGCAGTTCTTC
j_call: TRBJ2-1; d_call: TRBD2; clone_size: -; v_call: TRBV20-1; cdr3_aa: CSARPGTNPDNEQFF; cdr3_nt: TGCAGTGCTAGACCTGGGACTAACCCTGACAATGAGCAGTTCTTC
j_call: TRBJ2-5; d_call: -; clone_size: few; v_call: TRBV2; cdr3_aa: CASIEDVGQETQYF; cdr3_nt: TGTGCCAGCATCGAGGACGTCGGACAAGAGACCCAGTACTTC
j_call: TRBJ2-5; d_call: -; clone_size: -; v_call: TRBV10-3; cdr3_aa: CAISTPGETQYF; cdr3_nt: TGTGCCATCAGTACCCCGGGGGAGACCCAGTACTTC
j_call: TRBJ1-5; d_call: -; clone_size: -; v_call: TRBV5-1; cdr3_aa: CASSFDNNQPQHF; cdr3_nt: TGCGCCAGCAGCTTTGACAACAATCAGCCCCAGCATTTT
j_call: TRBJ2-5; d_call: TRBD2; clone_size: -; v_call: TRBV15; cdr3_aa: CATSRGEGLASETQYF; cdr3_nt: TGTGCCACCAGCAGAGGGGAGGGACTAGCGTCGGAGACCCAGTACTTC
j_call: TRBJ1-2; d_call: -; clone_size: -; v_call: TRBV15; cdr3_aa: CATSRAGGYTF; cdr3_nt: TGTGCCACCAGCAGGGCGGGTGGCTACACCTTC
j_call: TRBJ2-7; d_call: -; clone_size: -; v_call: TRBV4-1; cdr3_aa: CASSQAGATNEQYF; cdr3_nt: TGCGCCAGCAGCCAAGCCGGAGCCACCAACGAGCAGTACTTC
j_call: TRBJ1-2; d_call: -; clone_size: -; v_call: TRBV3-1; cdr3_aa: CASSQTQSNGYTF; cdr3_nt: TGTGCCAGCAGCCAAACTCAGTCTAATGGCTACACCTTC
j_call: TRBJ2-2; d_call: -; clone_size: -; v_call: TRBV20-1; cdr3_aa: CSAVREWAGELFF; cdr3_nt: TGCAGTGCTGTCAGGGAGTGGGCCGGGGAGCTGTTTTTT
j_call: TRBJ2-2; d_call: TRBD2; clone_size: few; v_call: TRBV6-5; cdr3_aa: CASSYSRLAHGELFF; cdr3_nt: TGTGCCAGCAGTTACTCGCGACTAGCTCACGGGGAGCTGTTTTTT
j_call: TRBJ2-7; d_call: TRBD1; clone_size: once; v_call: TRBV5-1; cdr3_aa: CASSLEGTGYDEQYF; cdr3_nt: TGCGCCAGCAGCTTGGAGGGGACAGGGTACGACGAGCAGTACTTC
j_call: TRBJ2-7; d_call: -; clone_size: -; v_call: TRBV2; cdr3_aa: CASRGEIEQYF; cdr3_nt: TGTGCCAGCAGAGGAGAAATCGAGCAGTACTTC
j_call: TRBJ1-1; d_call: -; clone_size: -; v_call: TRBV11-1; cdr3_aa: CASSLAHTLNTEAFF; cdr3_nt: TGTGCCAGCAGCTTAGCCCACACCCTGAACACTGAAGCTTTCTTT
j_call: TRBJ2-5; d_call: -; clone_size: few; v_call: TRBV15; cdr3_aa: CATSRISYQETQYF; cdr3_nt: TGTGCCACCAGCAGGATTTCGTACCAAGAGACCCAGTACTTC
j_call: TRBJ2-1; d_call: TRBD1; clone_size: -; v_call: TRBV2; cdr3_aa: CASSTTGTGQDEQFF; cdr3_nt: TGTGCCAGCAGTACCACCGGGACAGGGCAGGATGAGCAGTTCTTC
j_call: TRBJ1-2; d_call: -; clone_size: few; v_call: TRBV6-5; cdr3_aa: CASSYSGDGYTF; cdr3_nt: TGTGCCAGCAGTTACTCGGGGGACGGCTACACCTTC
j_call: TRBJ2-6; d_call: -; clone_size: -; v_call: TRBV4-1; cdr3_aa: CASSQEHIASGANVLTF; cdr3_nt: TGCGCCAGCAGCCAAGAGCATATAGCCTCTGGGGCCAACGTCCTGACTTTC
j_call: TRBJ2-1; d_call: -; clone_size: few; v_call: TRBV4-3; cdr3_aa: CASSQVLRYNEQFF; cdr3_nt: TGCGCCAGCAGCCAGGTCCTCCGGTACAATGAGCAGTTCTTC
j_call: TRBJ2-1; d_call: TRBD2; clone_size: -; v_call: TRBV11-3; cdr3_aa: CASSSLAGALNEQFF; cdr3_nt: TGTGCCAGCAGCTCTCTAGCGGGGGCCCTCAATGAGCAGTTCTTC
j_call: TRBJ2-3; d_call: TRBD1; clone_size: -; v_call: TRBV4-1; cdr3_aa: CASTGQGTDTQYF; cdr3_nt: TGCGCCAGCACCGGACAGGGTACAGATACGCAGTATTTT
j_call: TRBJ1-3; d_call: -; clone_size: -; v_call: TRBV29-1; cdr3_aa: CSVEDPENTIYF; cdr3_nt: TGCAGCGTCGAAGATCCCGAAAACACCATATATTTT
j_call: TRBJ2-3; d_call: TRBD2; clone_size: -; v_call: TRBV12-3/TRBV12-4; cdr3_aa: CASSSNSGGITDTQYF; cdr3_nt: TGTGCCAGCAGTTCAAATAGCGGGGGTATCACAGATACGCAGTATTTT
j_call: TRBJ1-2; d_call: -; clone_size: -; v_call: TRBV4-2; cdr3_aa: CASSQEEDLESYTF; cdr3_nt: TGTGCCAGCAGCCAAGAGGAGGACCTTGAAAGCTACACCTTC
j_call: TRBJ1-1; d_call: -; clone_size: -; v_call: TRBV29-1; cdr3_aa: CSVEDLHTEAFF; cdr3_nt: TGCAGCGTTGAAGATTTACACACTGAAGCTTTCTTT
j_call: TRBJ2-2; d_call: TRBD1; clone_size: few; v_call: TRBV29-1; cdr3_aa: CSVELDRGSTGELFF; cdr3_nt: TGCAGCGTTGAACTGGACAGGGGCTCCACCGGGGAGCTGTTTTTT
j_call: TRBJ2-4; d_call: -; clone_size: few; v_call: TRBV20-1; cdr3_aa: CSAREQAKNIQYF; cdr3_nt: TGCAGTGCTAGAGAACAAGCCAAAAACATTCAGTACTTC
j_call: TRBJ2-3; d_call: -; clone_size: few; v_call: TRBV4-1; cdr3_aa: CASSQVKDTDTQYF; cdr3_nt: TGCGCCAGCAGCCAAGTTAAGGACACAGATACGCAGTATTTT
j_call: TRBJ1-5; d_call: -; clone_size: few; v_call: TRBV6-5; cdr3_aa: CASSWRGNQPQHF; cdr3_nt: TGTGCCAGCAGTTGGCGAGGCAATCAGCCCCAGCATTTT
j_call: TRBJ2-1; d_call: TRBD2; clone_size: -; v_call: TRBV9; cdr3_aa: CASSLKLAGGQNEQFF; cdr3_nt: TGTGCCAGCAGCCTGAAACTAGCGGGGGGGCAAAATGAGCAGTTCTTC
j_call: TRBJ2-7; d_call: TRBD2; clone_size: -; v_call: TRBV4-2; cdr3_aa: CASSQDPLAGTEQYF; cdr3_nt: TGTGCCAGCAGCCAAGATCCCCTAGCGGGAACCGAGCAGTACTTC
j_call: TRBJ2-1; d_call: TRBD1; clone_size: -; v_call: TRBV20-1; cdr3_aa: CSARVWDRAEDEQFF; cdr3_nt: TGCAGTGCTAGAGTGTGGGACAGGGCCGAGGATGAGCAGTTCTTC
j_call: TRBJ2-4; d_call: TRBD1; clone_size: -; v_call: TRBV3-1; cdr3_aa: CASSQGDRPQNIQYF; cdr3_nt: TGTGCCAGCAGCCAAGGGGACAGGCCCCAAAACATTCAGTACTTC
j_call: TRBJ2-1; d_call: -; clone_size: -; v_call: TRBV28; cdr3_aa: CAGTPSGNVQDEQFF; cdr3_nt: TGTGCCGGCACACCTTCGGGGAACGTTCAGGATGAGCAGTTCTTC
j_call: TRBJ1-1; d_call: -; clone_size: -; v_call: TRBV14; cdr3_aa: CASSQVRGIAEAFF; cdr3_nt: TGTGCCAGCAGCCAAGTTCGGGGAATTGCTGAAGCTTTCTTT
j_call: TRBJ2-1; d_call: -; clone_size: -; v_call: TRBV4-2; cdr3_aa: CASSSHRDRQSEQFF; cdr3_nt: TGTGCCAGCAGCTCCCATCGTGACAGGCAAAGTGAGCAGTTCTTC
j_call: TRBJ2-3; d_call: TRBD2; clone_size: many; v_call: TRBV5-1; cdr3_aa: CASSLAGDTQYF; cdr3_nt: TGTGCCAGCAGTCTAGCGGGAGATACGCAGTATTTT
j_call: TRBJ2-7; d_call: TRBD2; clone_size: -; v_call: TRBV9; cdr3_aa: CASSPNGLAGRYEQYF; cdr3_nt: TGTGCCAGCAGCCCCAACGGGCTAGCGGGAAGGTACGAGCAGTACTTC
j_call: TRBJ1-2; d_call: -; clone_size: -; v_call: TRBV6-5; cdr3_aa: CASSNGDSNYGYTF; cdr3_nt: TGTGCCAGCAGCAACGGGGATTCTAACTATGGCTACACCTTC
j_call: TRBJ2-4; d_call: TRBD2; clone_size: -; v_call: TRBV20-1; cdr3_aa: CSARGLAVNIQYF; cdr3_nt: TGCAGTGCTAGAGGTCTAGCGGTAAACATTCAGTACTTC
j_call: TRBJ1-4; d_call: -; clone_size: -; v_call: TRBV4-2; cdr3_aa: CASSPGETNEEKLFF; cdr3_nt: TGTGCCAGCAGTCCTGGGGAGACGAATGAGGAAAAACTGTTTTTT
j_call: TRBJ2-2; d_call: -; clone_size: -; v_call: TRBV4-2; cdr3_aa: CASSQGTSTNTGELFF; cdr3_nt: TGTGCCAGCAGCCAGGGGACTTCAACGAACACCGGGGAGCTGTTTTTT
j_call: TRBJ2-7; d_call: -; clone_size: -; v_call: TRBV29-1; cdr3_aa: CSVVKGNSYEQYF; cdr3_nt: TGCAGCGTTGTAAAGGGCAACTCCTACGAGCAGTACTTC
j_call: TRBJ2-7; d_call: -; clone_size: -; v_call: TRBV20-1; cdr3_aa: CSAPVGPNYEQYF; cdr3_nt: TGCAGTGCCCCGGTGGGTCCAAACTACGAGCAGTACTTC
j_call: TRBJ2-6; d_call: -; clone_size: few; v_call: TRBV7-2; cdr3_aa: CASSFRGHFSGANVLTF; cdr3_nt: TGTGCCAGCAGCTTCCGGGGACACTTTTCTGGGGCCAACGTCCTGACTTTC